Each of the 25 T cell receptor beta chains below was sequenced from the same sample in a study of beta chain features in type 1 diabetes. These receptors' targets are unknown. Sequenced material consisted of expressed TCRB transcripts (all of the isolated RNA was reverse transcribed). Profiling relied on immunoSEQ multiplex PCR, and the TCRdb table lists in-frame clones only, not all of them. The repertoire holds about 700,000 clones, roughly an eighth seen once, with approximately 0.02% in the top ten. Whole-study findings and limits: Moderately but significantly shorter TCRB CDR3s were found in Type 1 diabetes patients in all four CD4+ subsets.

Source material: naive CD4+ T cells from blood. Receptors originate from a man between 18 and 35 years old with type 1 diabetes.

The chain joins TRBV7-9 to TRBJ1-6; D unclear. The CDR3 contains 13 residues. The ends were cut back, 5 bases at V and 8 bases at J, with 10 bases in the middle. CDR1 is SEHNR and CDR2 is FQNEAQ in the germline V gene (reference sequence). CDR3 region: CASSPRTDSPLHF. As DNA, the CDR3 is TGTGCCAGCAGCCCGAGGACCGATTCACCCCTCCACTTT.

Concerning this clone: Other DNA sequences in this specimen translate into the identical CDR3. The CDR3 loop reads CAWSVTGDGYTF. The CDR3 DNA follows: TGTGCCTGGAGTGTCACAGGGGATGGCTACACCTTC. V is TRBV30 and J is TRBJ1-2; 7 bases are shared with TRBD1. V was pared by 0 bases and J by 6 bases, with 1 base of the junction left unmatched. Looked up from germline, CDR1 is GTSNPN and CDR2 is SVGIG (reference sequence). The CDR3 totals 12 residues.

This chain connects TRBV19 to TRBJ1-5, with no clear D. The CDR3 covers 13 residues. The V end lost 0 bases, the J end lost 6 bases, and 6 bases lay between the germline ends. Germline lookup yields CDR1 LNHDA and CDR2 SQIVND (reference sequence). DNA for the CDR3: TGTGCCAGTAGTATAGATCGGGGTCAGCCCCAGCATTTT. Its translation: CASSIDRGQPQHF.

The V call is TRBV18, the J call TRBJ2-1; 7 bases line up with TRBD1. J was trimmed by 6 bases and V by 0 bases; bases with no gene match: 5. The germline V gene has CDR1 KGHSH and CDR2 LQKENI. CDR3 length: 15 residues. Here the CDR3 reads CASSPPSGTVNEQFF. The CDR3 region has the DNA TGTGCCAGCTCACCACCTTCCGGGACAGTCAATGAGCAGTTCTTC. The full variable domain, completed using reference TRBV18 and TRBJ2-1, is NAGVMQNPRHLVRRRGQEARLRCSPMKGHSHVYWYRQLPEEGLKFMVYLQKENIIDESGMPKERFSAEFPKEGPSILRIQQVVRGDSAAYFCASSPPSGTVNEQFFGPGTRLTVL.

The CDR3 sequence: CSVAGILDQPQHF. Here the CDR3 DNA reads TGCAGCGTTGCAGGGATTTTGGATCAGCCCCAGCATTTT. V usage is TRBV29-1 and J usage is TRBJ1-5; weak D call: TRBD1 (5 bases). CDR1 and CDR2 (germline): SQVTM, ANQGSEA. CDR3 length equals 13 residues. V was trimmed by 4 bases and J by 5 bases, leaving 12 bases between them.

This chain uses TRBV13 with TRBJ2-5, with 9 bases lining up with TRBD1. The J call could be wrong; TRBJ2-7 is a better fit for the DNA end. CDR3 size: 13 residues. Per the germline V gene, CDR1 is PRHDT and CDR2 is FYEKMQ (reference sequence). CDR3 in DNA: TGTGCCAGCAGGGGACAGGGAACGGACGAGCAGTACTTC. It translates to CASRGQGTDEQYF.

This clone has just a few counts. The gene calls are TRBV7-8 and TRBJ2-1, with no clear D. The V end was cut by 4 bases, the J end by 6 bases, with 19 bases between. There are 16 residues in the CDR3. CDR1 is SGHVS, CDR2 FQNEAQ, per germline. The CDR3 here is CASSSYRLPPPNEQFF. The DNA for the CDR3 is TGTGCCAGCAGCTCCTATAGGCTGCCTCCACCCAATGAGCAGTTCTTC.

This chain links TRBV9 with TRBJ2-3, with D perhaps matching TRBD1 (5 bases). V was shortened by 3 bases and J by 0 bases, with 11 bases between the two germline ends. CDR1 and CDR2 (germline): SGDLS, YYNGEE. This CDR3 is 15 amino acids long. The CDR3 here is CASSAKWGSTDTQYF. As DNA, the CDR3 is TGTGCCAGCAGCGCCAAATGGGGCAGCACAGATACGCAGTATTTT.

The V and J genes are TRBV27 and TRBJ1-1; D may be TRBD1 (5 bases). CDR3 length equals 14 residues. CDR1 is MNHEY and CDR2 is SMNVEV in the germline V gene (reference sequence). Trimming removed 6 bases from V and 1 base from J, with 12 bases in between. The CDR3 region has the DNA TGTGCCAGCAGCCCATCCAGGGCGAACACTGAAGCTTTCTTT. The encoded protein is CASSPSRANTEAFF.

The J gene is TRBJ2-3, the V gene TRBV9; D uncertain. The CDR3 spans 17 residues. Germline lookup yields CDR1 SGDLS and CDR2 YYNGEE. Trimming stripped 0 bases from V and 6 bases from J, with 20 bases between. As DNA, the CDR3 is TGTGCCAGCAGCGTAGCTACAACGGGTAGTGCCGAGGATACGCAGTATTTT. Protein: CASSVATTGSAEDTQYF.

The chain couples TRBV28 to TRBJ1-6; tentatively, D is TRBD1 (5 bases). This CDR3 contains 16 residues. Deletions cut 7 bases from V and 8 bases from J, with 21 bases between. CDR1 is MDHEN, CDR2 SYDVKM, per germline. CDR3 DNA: TGTGCCAGCACCCCTTTGGGCAGGGCGGCGGATTCACCCCTCCACTTT. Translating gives CASTPLGRAADSPLHF. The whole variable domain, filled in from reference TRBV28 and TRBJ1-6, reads DVKVTQSSRYLVKRTGEKVFLECVQDMDHENMFWYRQDPGLGLRLIYFSYDVKMKEKGDIPEGYSVSREKKERFSLILESASTNQTSMYLCASTPLGRAADSPLHFGNGTRLTVT.

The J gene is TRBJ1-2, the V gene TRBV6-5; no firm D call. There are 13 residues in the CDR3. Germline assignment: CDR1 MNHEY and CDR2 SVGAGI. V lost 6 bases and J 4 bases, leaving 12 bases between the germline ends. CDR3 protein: CASSLSSTYGYTF. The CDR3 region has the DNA TGTGCCAGCAGCCTGTCGAGTACCTATGGCTACACCTTC.

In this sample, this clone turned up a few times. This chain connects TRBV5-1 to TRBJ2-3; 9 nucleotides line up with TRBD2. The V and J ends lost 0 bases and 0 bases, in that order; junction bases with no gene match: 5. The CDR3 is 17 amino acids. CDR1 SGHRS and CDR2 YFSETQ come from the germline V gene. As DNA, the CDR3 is TGCGCCAGCAGCTTGGGGGTCCTAGCGGGAAGCACAGATACGCAGTATTTT. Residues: CASSLGVLAGSTDTQYF.

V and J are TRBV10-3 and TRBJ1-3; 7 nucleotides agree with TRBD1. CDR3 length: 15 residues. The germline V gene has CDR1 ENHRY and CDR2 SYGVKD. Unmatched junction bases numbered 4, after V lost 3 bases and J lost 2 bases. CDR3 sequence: CAISEGDSPGNTIYF. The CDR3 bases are TGTGCCATCAGTGAAGGGGACAGTCCTGGAAACACCATATATTTT.

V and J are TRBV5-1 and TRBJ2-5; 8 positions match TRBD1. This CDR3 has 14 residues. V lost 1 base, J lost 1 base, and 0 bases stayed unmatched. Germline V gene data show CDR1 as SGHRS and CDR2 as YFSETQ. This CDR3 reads CASSLTGGQETQYF. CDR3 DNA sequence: TGCGCCAGCAGCTTGACAGGGGGCCAAGAGACCCAGTACTTC.

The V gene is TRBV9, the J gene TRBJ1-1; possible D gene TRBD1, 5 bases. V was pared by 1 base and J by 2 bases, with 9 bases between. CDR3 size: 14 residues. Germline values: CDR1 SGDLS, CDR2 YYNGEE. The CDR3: CASSVLTANTEAFF. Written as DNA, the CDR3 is TGTGCCAGCAGCGTATTGACAGCTAACACTGAAGCTTTCTTT. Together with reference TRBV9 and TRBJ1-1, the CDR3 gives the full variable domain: DSGVTQTPKHLITATGQRVTLRCSPRSGDLSVYWYQQSLDQGLQFLIQYYNGEERAKGNILERFSAQQFPDLHSELNLSSLELGDSALYFCASSVLTANTEAFFGQGTRLTVV.

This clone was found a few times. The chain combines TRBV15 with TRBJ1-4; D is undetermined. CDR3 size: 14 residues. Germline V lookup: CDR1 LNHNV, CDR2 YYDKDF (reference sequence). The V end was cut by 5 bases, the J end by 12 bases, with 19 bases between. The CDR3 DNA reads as TGTGCCACCAGCTTCCAAACCGGTGCTACTGAACTGTTTTTT. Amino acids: CATSFQTGATELFF. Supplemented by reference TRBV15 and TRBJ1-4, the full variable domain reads DAMVIQNPRYQVTQFGKPVTLSCSQTLNHNVMYWYQQKSSQAPKLLFHYYDKDFNNEADTPDNFQSRRPNTSFCFLDIRSPGLGDTAMYLCATSFQTGATELFFGSGTQLSVL.

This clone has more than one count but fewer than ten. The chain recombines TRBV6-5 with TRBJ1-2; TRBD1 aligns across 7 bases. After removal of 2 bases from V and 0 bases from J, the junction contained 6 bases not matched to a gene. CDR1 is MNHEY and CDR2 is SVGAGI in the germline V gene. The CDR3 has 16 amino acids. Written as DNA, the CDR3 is TGTGCCAGCAGTTACCATGGGACAGCAGCTAACTATGGCTACACCTTC. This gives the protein CASSYHGTAANYGYTF.

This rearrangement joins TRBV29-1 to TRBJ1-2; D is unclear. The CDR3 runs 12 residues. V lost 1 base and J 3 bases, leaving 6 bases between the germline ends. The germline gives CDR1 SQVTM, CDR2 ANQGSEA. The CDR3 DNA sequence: TGCAGCGTTGAAGCGGCGGACTATGGCTACACCTTC. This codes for CSVEAADYGYTF.

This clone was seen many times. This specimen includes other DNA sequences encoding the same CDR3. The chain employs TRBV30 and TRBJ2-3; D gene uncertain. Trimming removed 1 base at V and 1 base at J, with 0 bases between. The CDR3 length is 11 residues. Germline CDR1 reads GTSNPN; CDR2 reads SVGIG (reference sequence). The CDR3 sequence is CAWSGTDTQYF. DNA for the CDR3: TGTGCCTGGAGTGGCACAGATACGCAGTATTTT.

The CDR3 coding sequence is TGTGCCAGCAGTGAAAAGGGGCAGGGTAGCAATCAGCCCCAGCATTTT. Its protein is CASSEKGQGSNQPQHF. This rearrangement joins TRBV6-1 to TRBJ1-5; maybe TRBD1 (5 bases). The germline V and J ends were trimmed by 2 bases and 0 bases, with 11 bases remaining between them. Germline V lookup: CDR1 MNHNS, CDR2 SASEGT. The CDR3 length is 16 residues.

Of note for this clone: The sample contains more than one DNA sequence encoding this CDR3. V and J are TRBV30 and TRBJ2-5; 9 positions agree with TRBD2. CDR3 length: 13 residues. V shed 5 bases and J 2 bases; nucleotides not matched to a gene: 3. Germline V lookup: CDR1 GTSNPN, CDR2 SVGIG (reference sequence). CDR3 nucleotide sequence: TGTGCCTGGTCTAGCGGGGTTCAAGAGACCCAGTACTTC. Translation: CAWSSGVQETQYF. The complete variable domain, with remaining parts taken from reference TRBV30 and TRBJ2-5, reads SQTIHQWPATLVQPVGSPLSLECTVEGTSNPNLYWYRQAAGRGLQLLFYSVGIGQISSEVPQNLSASRPQDRQFILSSKKLLLSDSGFYLCAWSSGVQETQYFGPGTRLLVL.

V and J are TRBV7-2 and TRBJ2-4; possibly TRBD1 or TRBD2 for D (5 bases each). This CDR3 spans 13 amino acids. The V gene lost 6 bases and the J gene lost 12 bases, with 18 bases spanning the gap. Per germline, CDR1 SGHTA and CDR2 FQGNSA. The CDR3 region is CASRRGQEGDQYF. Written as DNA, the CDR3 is TGTGCCAGCAGACGTGGACAAGAGGGTGATCAGTACTTC.

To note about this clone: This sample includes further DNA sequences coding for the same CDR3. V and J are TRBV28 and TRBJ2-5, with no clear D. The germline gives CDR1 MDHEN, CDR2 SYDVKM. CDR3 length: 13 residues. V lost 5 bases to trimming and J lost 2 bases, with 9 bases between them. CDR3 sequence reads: CASSPPPQETQYF. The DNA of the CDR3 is TGTGCCAGCAGTCCCCCTCCTCAAGAGACCCAGTACTTC.

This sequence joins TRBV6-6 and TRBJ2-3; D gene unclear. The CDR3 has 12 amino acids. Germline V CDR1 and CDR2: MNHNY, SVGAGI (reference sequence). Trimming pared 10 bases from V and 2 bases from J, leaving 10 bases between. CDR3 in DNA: TGTGCCATCATGTCCCACACAGATACGCAGTATTTT. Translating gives CAIMSHTDTQYF.